This entry concerns a single T cell receptor beta chain. Trimming removed 2 bases at V and 1 base at J, with 10 bases between. The CDR3 extends over 15 amino acids. Germline V gives CDR1 MGHDK, CDR2 SYGVNS. This sample is drawn from a study of beta chain features in type 1 diabetes. Sequencing targeted expressed TCRB transcripts, as all isolated RNA had been reverse transcribed. Read counts averaged around 3.6 million for samples of naive, central memory and regulatory T cells. The assay was immunoSEQ multiplex PCR, and TCRdb's table has in-frame clones only and misses some. This table has about 45,000 clones, around 50% appearing once.

The chain couples TRBV25-1 to TRBJ2-3; D is undetermined. The sequenced sample was Tregs from blood. The TCR originated in a woman aged 18-29 years in good health. In nucleotides, the CDR3 is TGTGCCAGCAGTGAAGGCGGTTCTGGCACAGATACGCAGTATTTT. Translating gives CASSEGGSGTDTQYF.